The entry that follows covers one T cell receptor beta chain sequence. This clone was counted between two and nine times. It lacks a known antigen. There are no base qualities to consult, and no much larger clone falls within one base. Samples from volunteer blood donors who had recovered from COVID-19 were contributed by a second Seattle source. The collaborating institutions used their own protocols to collect whole blood in K2EDTA tubes. Collaborator samples were shipped for TCRbeta analysis as frozen whole blood, isolated PBMCs, or DNA extracted from either sample type. The sample is drawn from a study of blood T cell repertoires in COVID-19 (dated by TCRdb to 2019 to 2021). General notes on the study: The collaborator samples originated in the United States, Italy and Spain and spanned the acute and convalescent phases of COVID-19. The prospective study material was composed of cDNA or gDNA derived from T cells, B-cell-depleted T cells, or PBMCs. Subjects who had been exposed to COVID-19, were actively infected with it, or had recovered from it provided the deeply sampled blood TCRbeta repertoires that made up the dataset. The repertoires were released in a freely available public database meant as a resource for research on the immune response to SARS-CoV-2. Samples were obtained from the ongoing ImmuneRACE study (first 160 participants) and from roughly 1,300 subjects provided by 6 global collaborators. Sample metadata almost always included a de-identified subject ID, COVID-19 status, age in years and sex. HLA class I and class II types, where available, came from metadata supplied by the sample provider rather than from assay-based typing.

The immunoSEQ Assay, a bias-controlled multiplex PCR, was used to amplify TCRbeta CDR3 regions from genomic DNA. As for the authors' bioinformatics: Nucleated cell counts per sample were estimated from amplification of reference gene primers within the assay. To quantify the absolute abundance of each unique TCRbeta CDR3 rearrangement, sequence reads were collapsed and filtered. Productive Simpson clonality was computed per sample as the square root of Simpson's diversity index over productive rearrangements. Drawn from immuneACCESS, this table holds only the in-frame rearrangements with V and J called that TCRdb kept. Clones are partly lost; checked studies trace under half to an unresolved V gene and leave the rest unexplained. That table gives V, J and clone size, and the DNA gave D and trimming. The sample table contains a few hundred thousand clones; only one count was recorded for approximately 90% of them. The ten largest make up 2.2% of the sample.

What the authors observed across the whole study: The quantity of clinical and demographic metadata differed by source and by participant and was supplied without curation.

The CDR3 covers 15 residues, taking in both the cysteine and the phenylalanine. This entry keeps only the CDR3 DNA: 45 bases, framed from base 1. The germline V end is reduced by 2 bases and the J end by 10 bases; junction bases left unmatched: 5. In the germline V gene (reference sequence), CDR1 corresponds to LNHDA and CDR2 to SQIVND. This receptor was taken from a woman in her forties or fifties who had recovered from COVID-19. The sequence joins TRBV19 to TRBJ1-6; 10 bases in the junction line up with TRBD1. Sequences were obtained from peripheral blood. The CDR3 has the sequence CASSIRGQGTSPLHF. Read as DNA, the sequence is TGTGCCAGTAGTATACGGGGACAGGGGACATCACCCCTCCACTTT.